Presented here are 9 T cell receptor beta chains from one specimen sequenced in a study of read filtering for tumor transcriptome and immune sequencing. This library used approximately 0.4 ug RNA and molecular barcoded adaptors spanning alpha/delta and beta/gamma chains. TCRdb used MiXCR to reprocess the reads, holding one entry per CDR3 protein. The repertoire holds approximately 58,000 distinct CDR3 sequences, 20% to 25% seen once, with approximately 18% in the top ten. Input material: a population of CD138-negative cells sorted from bone marrow. The source of these receptors is a donor at least 40 years old with multiple myeloma.

The chain combines TRBV20-1 with TRBJ2-5, with 7 bases matching TRBD1. With V trimmed by 1 base and J by 4 bases, 9 bases remained unmatched. Germline V gives CDR1 DFQATT, CDR2 SNEGSKA (reference sequence). The length of the CDR3 is 15 residues. The CDR3 sequence is CSARGPGQRRETQYF. CDR3 nucleotide sequence: TGCAGTGCTAGAGGGCCGGGACAGAGGAGAGAGACCCAGTACTTC.

This clonotype was observed at least ten times. This chain uses TRBV11-2 with TRBJ2-2; D may be TRBD1 (5 bases). CDR1 is SGHAT, CDR2 FQNNGV, per germline. The CDR3 is 14 residues long. Trimming removed 5 bases from V and 2 bases from J, with 9 bases in between. The CDR3 DNA follows: TGTGCCAGCAGCGTGCAGGGCAACACCGGGGAGCTGTTTTTT. It yields the protein CASSVQGNTGELFF.

The CDR3, as DNA: TGTGCCAGCAGCCTGAGGCGACAGCCCCAGCATTTT. This translates into CASSLRRQPQHF. V is TRBV28 and J is TRBJ1-5; D is unclear. Trimming shortened V by 6 bases and J by 7 bases, and 10 bases separated the two germline ends. Looked up from germline, CDR1 is MDHEN and CDR2 is SYDVKM. CDR3 length: 12 residues.

This clonotype was seen a few times. The chain is built from TRBV20-1 and TRBJ2-7; D ambiguous. V was trimmed by 4 bases and J by 0 bases, leaving 10 bases between them. Germline V gene sequence: CDR1 DFQATT, CDR2 SNEGSKA (reference sequence). The CDR3 has 13 amino acids. In DNA, the CDR3 is TGCAGTGCTATCAGTCAGAGCTCCTACGAGCAGTACTTC. It yields the protein CSAISQSSYEQYF.

This clonotype has at least ten counts. This CDR3 is CASMGSVAGPTDTQYF. DNA of the CDR3: TGTGCCAGCATGGGGTCTGTTGCTGGTCCGACAGATACGCAGTATTTT. V usage is TRBV28 and J usage is TRBJ2-3; D gene unclear. V was pared by 7 bases and J by 3 bases, with 20 bases between. There are 16 residues in the CDR3. CDR1 and CDR2 from the germline V gene are MDHEN and SYDVKM.

In its sample, this clonotype was seen many times. V is TRBV29-1 and J is TRBJ2-5; D perhaps matches TRBD1 (5 bases). From germline, CDR1 is SQVTM and CDR2 ANQGSEA. Trimming shortened V by 4 bases and J by 4 bases, and 10 bases separated the two germline ends. The CDR3 runs to 12 residues. CDR3 DNA: TGCAGCGTTGTCCAGGGCCCAGAGACCCAGTACTTC. Translated: CSVVQGPETQYF.

As for this clonotype: Mismatch with germline at one junction end may stem from a read error. J is TRBJ2-4 and V is TRBV28; no firm D call. CDR3 size: 15 residues. The germline V gene encodes CDR1 MDHEN and CDR2 SYDVKM. CDR3 bases: TGTGCCAGCAACAGAGGAGAGTTAGCCAACAACATTCAGTACTTC. Translation gives CASNRGELANNIQYF.

Details on this clonotype: One base away lies a much larger clone, so this may be a sequencing read error. The chain employs TRBV4-1 and TRBJ1-4, with D possibly being TRBD1 (5 bases). This CDR3 has 15 amino acids. CDR1 is MGHRA, CDR2 YSYEKL, per germline. CDR3 amino acids: CASSQDLRVWEKPFF. The DNA for the CDR3 is TGCGCCAGCAGCCAAGATCTCAGGGTTTGGGAAAAACCGTTTTTT.

This clonotype is classed as medium-sized. The J gene is TRBJ2-1, the V gene TRBV27; D gene ambiguous. The germline V gene encodes CDR1 MNHEY and CDR2 SMNVEV (reference sequence). The CDR3 is 15 residues long. V lost 4 bases to trimming and J lost 0 bases, with 10 bases between them. In nucleotides, the CDR3 is TGTGCCAGCAGTTCGGTGTCCAGCTCCTACAATGAGCAGTTCTTC. Translation: CASSSVSSSYNEQFF.